This TCR beta chain was retrieved from a study of blood T cells in healthy people across ages. Caucasian individuals from Russia who were healthy and aged roughly 6 to 90 acted as donors. The CDR3 consists of 16 residues. CDR1 MNHEY and CDR2 SVGEGT come from the germline V gene. V dropped 0 bases and J dropped 5; count of bases not matched to a gene: 6. It was with a sample-barcoded 5' primer and a J-beta primer mix that a second PCR of about 6 to 12 cycles was run. TCRdb passed the 5' RACE reads through MiXCR, listing each CDR3 protein once. This table holds some 1,000,000 distinct CDR3 sequences, approximately 25% found once. The sample was also reused in another study, on T cells of mothers and their children. This second report adds: Primer M1S, used in the second PCR, introduced sample barcodes and 2-4 random nucleotides. Whether pairs are related or unrelated, thymic selection shapes their TCR recombination output in much the same way.

The sample was blood. The sequence was obtained from a girl aged 2 to 9 in good health. The chain uses TRBV6-2 or TRBV6-3 and TRBJ2-5, with 10 positions matching TRBD1. As DNA, the CDR3 is TGTGCCAGCAGTTACTCTACACCGGGACAGGGGGAGACCCAGTACTTC. Translating gives CASSYSTPGQGETQYF.